The clone carrying this T cell receptor (beta chain) was picked up one time. Its matching antigen is unknown. This entry belongs to a study of OX40 agonist ivuxolimab in advanced cancers. The overall study: The patients got ivuxolimab, which is an agonistic anti-OX40 (CD134) antibody. General study points: Both blood CD4+ and CD8+ T cells showed clonal growth by week 6 at 0.1 to 3.0 mg/kg. Low clonal expansion, among the lowest seen, marked partial responders at 0.1-3.0 mg/kg. Normalized T-cell clonal expansion was also low in some nonresponders.

CDR1 and CDR2 from the germline V gene are SGHVS and FNYEAQ. This CDR3 has 17 amino acids. V lost 5 bases and J 2 bases, leaving 21 bases between the germline ends. Only in-frame clones appear in the TCRdb table, and some are missing; sequencing was by immunoSEQ multiplex PCR. The repertoire includes 50,000 to 70,000 clones, roughly 93% of them detected once, and about 17% sits in the top ten. The material sequenced was CD4+ or CD8+ T cells sorted from blood, taken in a trial of the OX40 agonist ivuxolimab. This TCR was sampled from an adult with an advanced solid tumor such as melanoma, head and neck, liver or kidney cancer. The chain is built from TRBV7-6 and TRBJ2-5; D perhaps matches TRBD1 (6 bases). The CDR3 bases are TGTGCCAGCAGCCCCTACAAAACGGACAGTCTGCAAGAGACCCAGTACTTC. It codes for CASSPYKTDSLQETQYF.